This TCR beta chain stems from a study of T cells in Graves' hyperthyroidism and ophthalmopathy. This clonotype was seen ten or more times. The antigen is unknown. J gave up 0 bases and V 5 bases, and 3 bases lay outside the gene matches. The germline V gene encodes CDR1 MDHEN and CDR2 SYDVKM. The CDR3 is 15 amino acids. Stable hyperthyroidism: no ophthalmopathy progression over 18 months of follow-up. Findings and caveats of the study: Also found in blood were most expanded thyroid clonotypes above 0.001.

Regions amplified from RNA transcripts were the TCR beta CDR3 regions. HTBI primers drove first-round RT-PCR of the TCR CDR3. TCRdb processed the multiplex PCR reads anew with MiXCR; each CDR3 protein has one entry. The sample carries roughly 180,000 distinct CDR3 sequences, about 17% recorded once. V usage is TRBV28 and J usage is TRBJ2-3, with 9 nucleotides matching TRBD1. The receptor comes from a woman aged 45-65 years with Graves' hyperthyroidism. Sequencing was done on a sample of blood. The CDR3 region has the DNA TGTGCCAGCAGTGGGGGGACAGGGAGCACAGATACGCAGTATTTT. It encodes CASSGGTGSTDTQYF.